Listed below are T cell receptor beta chains from one sample, sequenced in a study of cytomegalovirus exposure and HLA in healthy donors. The assay was immunoSEQ multiplex PCR, and TCRdb's table has in-frame clones only and misses some. The sample lists about 130,000 clones, 76% occurring once. Material for sequencing was PBMCs. The receptors originated from a female donor in good health and CMV-seropositive. CDR3s include the opening cysteine and the closing phenylalanine or tryptophan. A D gene is named only where the DNA matches it firmly. Size tells how often a clone was seen (once, few, many) or the class of an expanded clone, and some rows leave it out.

length	D	V	size	J	DNA	CDR3
13	NA	TRBV7-8	once	TRBJ1-1	TGTGCCAGCAGCATTTTAACGGACACTGAAGCTTTCTTT	CASSILTDTEAFF
14	NA	TRBV7-2	NA	TRBJ1-2	TGTGCCAGCAGCTTAGGGCCACAAAACTATGGCTACACCTTC	CASSLGPQNYGYTF
11	NA	TRBV28	NA	TRBJ1-5	TGTGCCAGCAGTACTTCTCAGCCCCAGCATTTT	CASSTSQPQHF
14	TRBD2	TRBV9	once	TRBJ2-5	TGTGCCAGCAGCGCGGGACTAGCGAAAGAGACCCAGTACTTC	CASSAGLAKETQYF
14	NA	TRBV7-2	NA	TRBJ1-2	TGTGCCAGCAGCTTTTACAGGGAGAACTATGGCTACACCTTC	CASSFYRENYGYTF
11	NA	TRBV28	NA	TRBJ2-3	TGTGCCAGCAGTTTAGGGGGGACGCAGTATTTT	CASSLGGTQYF
12	NA	TRBV7-2	few	TRBJ1-1	TGTGCCAGCAGCTTTGGGCACACTGAAGCTTTCTTT	CASSFGHTEAFF
17	TRBD1	TRBV19	NA	TRBJ1-5	TGTGCCAGTCGTAAGGGGACAGGGGGAACTAGCAATCAGCCCCAGCATTTT	CASRKGTGGTSNQPQHF
16	NA	TRBV11-2	NA	TRBJ1-1	TGTGCCAGCAGCTTAGTAGTGGGGAGGGGAGACACTGAAGCTTTCTTT	CASSLVVGRGDTEAFF
16	TRBD1	TRBV5-4	NA	TRBJ1-3	TGTGCCAGCACCATTGACAGGGAATGGTCTGGAAACACCATATATTTT	CASTIDREWSGNTIYF
16	TRBD2	TRBV5-6	NA	TRBJ2-1	TGTGCCAGCAGCCCACAACTAGCGGGAGGGGATAATGAGCAGTTCTTC	CASSPQLAGGDNEQFF
16	TRBD1	TRBV5-4	once	TRBJ2-7	TGTGCCAGCAGCCCCCCTTCGGGTAAGGGACAGGACGAGCAGTACTTC	CASSPPSGKGQDEQYF
14	TRBD2	TRBV14	NA	TRBJ2-7	TGTGCCAGCAGCCAATTAGCGGGAGTAGGCGAGCAGTACTTC	CASSQLAGVGEQYF
17	NA	TRBV5-4	NA	TRBJ1-1	TGTGCCAGCAGCTTGTGGCGGGTCAGGGGTATGAACACTGAAGCTTTCTTT	CASSLWRVRGMNTEAFF
16	TRBD2	TRBV5-1	NA	TRBJ2-1	TGCGCCAGCAGCTTGGAGGCGGGGGGGTCCTACAATGAGCAGTTCTTC	CASSLEAGGSYNEQFF
15	TRBD2	TRBV14	NA	TRBJ2-5	TGTGCCAGCAGCCAAAGTTTACTAGCGTTGCGGGAGCAGTACTTC	CASSQSLLALREQYF